This TCR beta chain was captured in a study of blood T cell repertoires in COVID-19. Study-level information: COVID-19 samples, acute and convalescent, were from the United States, Italy and Spain. PBMCs, B-cell-depleted T cells, or T cells were the source of the cDNA or gDNA that made up the material.

Sequencing used immunoSEQ multiplex PCR; TCRdb keeps in-frame clones, though not all of them. The data contain around 250,000 clones, about 89% of them seen just once; the ten biggest clones take up approximately 1.3%. Ages ranged from about 18 to 100 years, with residence in around 24 US areas. Self-reported history from a screening survey and questionnaire set each donor's cohort. This TCR came from a human donor in a cohort exposed to, infected with or recovered from COVID-19 (not recorded which). The donor label of this sample is uncertain. Sequencing was performed on PBMCs or T cells enriched from blood (not recorded which).

The CDR3 DNA sequence: TGTGCCAGTAGTATACCCCCCTTTGGGGGGGAAAGCAATCAGCCCCAGCATTTT. Translation gives CASSIPPFGGESNQPQHF. This sequence joins TRBV19 and TRBJ1-5, with a tentative D call TRBD1 (5 bases). The CDR3 consists of 18 residues. The V end was cut by 2 bases, the J end by 1 base, with 18 bases between. CDR1 is LNHDA and CDR2 is SQIVND in the germline V gene (reference sequence).